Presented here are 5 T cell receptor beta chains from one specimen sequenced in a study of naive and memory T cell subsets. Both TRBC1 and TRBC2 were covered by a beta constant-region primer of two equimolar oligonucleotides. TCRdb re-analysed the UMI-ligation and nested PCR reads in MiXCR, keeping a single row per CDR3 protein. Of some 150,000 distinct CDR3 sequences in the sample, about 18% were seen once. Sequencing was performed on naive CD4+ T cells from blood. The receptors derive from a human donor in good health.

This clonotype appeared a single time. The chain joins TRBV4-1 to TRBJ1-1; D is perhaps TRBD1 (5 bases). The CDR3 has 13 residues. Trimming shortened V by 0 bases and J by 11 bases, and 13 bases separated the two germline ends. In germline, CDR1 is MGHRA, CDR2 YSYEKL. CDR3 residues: CASSQDVGDRAFF. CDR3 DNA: TGCGCCAGCAGCCAAGACGTAGGGGACCGGGCTTTCTTT.

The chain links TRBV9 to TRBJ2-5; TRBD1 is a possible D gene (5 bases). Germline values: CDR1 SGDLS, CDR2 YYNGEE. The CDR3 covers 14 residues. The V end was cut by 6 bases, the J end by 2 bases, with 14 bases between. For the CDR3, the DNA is TGTGCCAGCAACGTTCAGGGTCTTCAAGAGACCCAGTACTTC. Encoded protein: CASNVQGLQETQYF.

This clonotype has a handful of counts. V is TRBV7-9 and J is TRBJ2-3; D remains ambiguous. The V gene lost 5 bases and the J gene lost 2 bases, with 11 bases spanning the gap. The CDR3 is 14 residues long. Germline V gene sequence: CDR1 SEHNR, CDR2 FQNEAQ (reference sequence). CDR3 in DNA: TGTGCCAGCAGCCCAGGAATCTCCACAGATACGCAGTATTTT. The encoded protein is CASSPGISTDTQYF. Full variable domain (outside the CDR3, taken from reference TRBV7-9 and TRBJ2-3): DTGVSQNPRHKITKRGQNVTFRCDPISEHNRLYWYRQTLGQGPEFLTYFQNEAQLEKSRLLSDRFSAERPKGSFSTLEIQRTEQGDSAMYLCASSPGISTDTQYFGPGTRLTVL.

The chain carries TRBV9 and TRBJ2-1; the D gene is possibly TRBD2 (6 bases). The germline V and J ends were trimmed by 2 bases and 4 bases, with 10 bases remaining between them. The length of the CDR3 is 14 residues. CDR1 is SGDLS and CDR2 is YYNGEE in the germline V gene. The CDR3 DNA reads TGTGCCAGCAGCGTGGGCGGGGAGTACAATGAGCAGTTCTTC. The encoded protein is CASSVGGEYNEQFF.

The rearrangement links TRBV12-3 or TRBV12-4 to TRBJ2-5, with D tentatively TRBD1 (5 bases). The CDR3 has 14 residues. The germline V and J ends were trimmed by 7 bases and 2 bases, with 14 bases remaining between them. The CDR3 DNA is TGTGCCAGCATGGTTGGGGCGGCACAAGAGACCCAGTACTTC. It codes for CASMVGAAQETQYF.